Listed below are T cell receptor beta chains from one sample, sequenced in a study of OX40 agonist ivuxolimab in advanced cancers. The repertoire was sequenced with immunoSEQ multiplex PCR; TCRdb's copy has only in-frame clones and lacks some. The sample contains 60,000 or so clones, 89% of which appear only once. Here the sequenced sample was CD4+ or CD8+ T cells sorted from blood, taken in a trial of the OX40 agonist ivuxolimab. These receptor sequences come from an adult with an advanced solid tumor such as melanoma, head and neck, liver or kidney cancer. The CDR3 runs from the conserved cysteine through the conserved F or W. Fields, in order: J gene, D gene, V gene, CDR3 DNA, CDR3 protein. A D gene is named only where the DNA matches it firmly.

j_gene: TRBJ2-2; d_gene: TRBD1; v_gene: TRBV25-1; CDR3nt: TGTGCCAGCTCGGGACAGGGGACCAACACCGGGGAGCTGTTTTTT; CDR3aa: CASSGQGTNTGELFF
j_gene: TRBJ2-7; d_gene: TRBD1; v_gene: TRBV5-1; CDR3nt: TGCGCCAGCAGAAAACCGGGACAGCTCTCCTACGAGCAGTACTTC; CDR3aa: CASRKPGQLSYEQYF
j_gene: TRBJ1-2; d_gene: NA; v_gene: TRBV30; CDR3nt: TGTGCCTGGAGTTCACAGGCAACTTATGGCTACACCTTC; CDR3aa: CAWSSQATYGYTF
j_gene: TRBJ2-7; d_gene: TRBD2; v_gene: TRBV2; CDR3nt: TGTGCCAGCAGTACTACCGGGACTAGCGGGCGCTCCTACGAGCAGTACTTC; CDR3aa: CASSTTGTSGRSYEQYF
j_gene: TRBJ2-2; d_gene: TRBD2; v_gene: TRBV18; CDR3nt: TGTGCCAGCTCTCACCCGACTAGCGGGGGGCCCAACACCGGGGAGCTGTTTTTT; CDR3aa: CASSHPTSGGPNTGELFF
j_gene: TRBJ2-5; d_gene: NA; v_gene: TRBV11-3; CDR3nt: TGTGCCGGGCACAGGGGCACCCGGGAGGAGACCCAGTACTTC; CDR3aa: CAGHRGTREETQYF
j_gene: TRBJ1-2; d_gene: TRBD1; v_gene: TRBV16; CDR3nt: TGTGCCAGCAGTCACATAGGACAGGATGGCTACACCTTC; CDR3aa: CASSHIGQDGYTF
j_gene: TRBJ2-7; d_gene: NA; v_gene: TRBV28; CDR3nt: TGTGCCAGCAGCCCTAGACTCGGGTCGGGGGAGCAGTACTTC; CDR3aa: CASSPRLGSGEQYF
j_gene: TRBJ1-2; d_gene: NA; v_gene: TRBV14; CDR3nt: TGTGCCAGCAGCCAGGTTGCGGGGGCTAACTATGGCTACACCTTC; CDR3aa: CASSQVAGANYGYTF
j_gene: TRBJ1-1; d_gene: NA; v_gene: TRBV11-1; CDR3nt: TGTGCCAGCAGCCCTCGACTCCCCGGGGGGACTGAAGCTTTCTTT; CDR3aa: CASSPRLPGGTEAFF
j_gene: TRBJ1-2; d_gene: TRBD1; v_gene: TRBV2; CDR3nt: TGTGCCAGCAGGGGACAGGGGGACTATGGCTACACCTTC; CDR3aa: CASRGQGDYGYTF
j_gene: TRBJ2-7; d_gene: NA; v_gene: TRBV19; CDR3nt: TGTGCCAGTAGCGGACTTAAACTCTACGAGCAGTACTTC; CDR3aa: CASSGLKLYEQYF
j_gene: TRBJ2-3; d_gene: TRBD2; v_gene: TRBV27; CDR3nt: TGTGCCAGCAGTTGGGGGATAGCGGGGGAGGAGCAGTATTTT; CDR3aa: CASSWGIAGEEQYF
j_gene: TRBJ1-1; d_gene: NA; v_gene: TRBV6-1; CDR3nt: TGTGCCAGCAGTGTCCGGGATCTCACTGAAGCTTTCTTT; CDR3aa: CASSVRDLTEAFF
j_gene: TRBJ2-5; d_gene: NA; v_gene: TRBV9; CDR3nt: TGTGCCAGCAGTGGAGAGACCCAGTACTTC; CDR3aa: CASSGETQYF
j_gene: TRBJ1-1; d_gene: NA; v_gene: TRBV9; CDR3nt: TGTGCCAGCAGCGGAGCCCTAGACAGTCCAGTCGATGCTGAAGCTTTCTTT; CDR3aa: CASSGALDSPVDAEAFF